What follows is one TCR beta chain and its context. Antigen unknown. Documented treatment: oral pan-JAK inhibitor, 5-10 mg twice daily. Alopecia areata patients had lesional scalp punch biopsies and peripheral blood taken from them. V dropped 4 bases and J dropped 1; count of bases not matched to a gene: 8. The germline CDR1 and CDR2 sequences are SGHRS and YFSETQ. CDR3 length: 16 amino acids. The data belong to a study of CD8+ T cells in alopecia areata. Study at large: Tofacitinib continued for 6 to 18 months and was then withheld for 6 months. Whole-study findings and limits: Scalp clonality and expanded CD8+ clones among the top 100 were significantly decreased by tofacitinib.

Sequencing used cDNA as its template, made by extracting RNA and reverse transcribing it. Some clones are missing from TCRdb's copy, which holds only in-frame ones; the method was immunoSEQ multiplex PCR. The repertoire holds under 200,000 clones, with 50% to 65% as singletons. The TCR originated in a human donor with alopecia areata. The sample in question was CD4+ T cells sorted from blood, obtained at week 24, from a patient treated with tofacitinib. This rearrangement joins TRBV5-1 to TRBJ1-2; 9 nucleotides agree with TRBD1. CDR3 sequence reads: CASSPRTGADNYGYTF. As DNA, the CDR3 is TGCGCCAGCAGCCCGCGGACAGGGGCCGATAACTATGGCTACACCTTC.